The clone carrying this T cell receptor beta chain was detected many times. Regions amplified from RNA transcripts were the TCR beta CDR3 regions. When the TCR CDR3 underwent first-round RT-PCR, the HTBI primer set was used. Each CDR3 protein gets one entry after TCRdb re-called the multiplex PCR reads with MiXCR. The table includes more than 450,000 distinct CDR3 sequences, 20% detected once. Per germline, CDR1 SGHTA and CDR2 FQGNSA. After removal of 1 base from V and 1 base from J, the junction contained 8 bases not matched to a gene. The CDR3 totals 17 residues. The sample originates from a study of T cells in Graves' hyperthyroidism and ophthalmopathy.

The TCR was taken from a man in his forties with Graves' ophthalmopathy. The V and J genes are TRBV7-2 and TRBJ2-3, with TRBD2 matching 7 bases. Source material: blood. The CDR3 DNA is TGTGCCAGCAGCTTAGATAGGTCTAGCGGCCGCACAGATACGCAGTATTTT. Amino acid sequence: CASSLDRSSGRTDTQYF.